This T cell receptor (beta chain) was obtained from a study of CD8+ T cells in alopecia areata. Extraction of RNA preceded its reverse transcription into cDNA, which served as the sequencing template. The table came from immunoSEQ multiplex PCR; TCRdb's copy has only in-frame clones and leaves some out. Altogether roughly 64,000 clones are present, 40% to 50% being singletons, with the ten largest covering just over 50%. The sample holds a few counts of this clone. Germline CDR1 and CDR2: MDHEN and SYDVKM. The CDR3 extends over 14 amino acids. V lost 5 bases to trimming and J lost 4 bases, with 13 bases between them. Samples from alopecia areata patients were lesional scalp punch biopsies and peripheral blood.

This clonotype originated in a human donor with alopecia areata. The V and J genes are TRBV28 and TRBJ2-3; D unresolved. Specimen: NKG2D-low CD8+ T cells sorted from blood. Here the CDR3 reads CASSARGPPDTQYF. CDR3 nucleotides: TGTGCCAGCAGTGCCCGCGGCCCCCCAGATACGCAGTATTTT.